The entry below gives a single T cell receptor (beta chain) sequence along with its context. Antigen: not known. This entry comes from a study of OX40 agonist ivuxolimab in advanced cancers. Study-level findings and limits: More expanded clones were seen, on average, in CD8+ T cells than in CD4+.

The data were produced by immunoSEQ multiplex PCR, yet TCRdb's version contains in-frame clones alone and is incomplete. The sample comprises 70,000 or so clones, 60% to 85% of which are singletons, and 2% to 2.5% rests with the top ten. J lost 6 bases, V lost 6 bases, and 10 bases had no gene match. From germline, CDR1 is SEHNR and CDR2 FQNEAQ (reference sequence). The CDR3 length is 15 residues. This sequence joins TRBV7-9 and TRBJ2-3, with 9 positions matching TRBD2. The source is an adult with an advanced solid tumor such as melanoma, head and neck, liver or kidney cancer. The sequencing here drew on CD4+ or CD8+ T cells sorted from blood, taken in a trial of the OX40 agonist ivuxolimab. CDR3 nucleotides: TGTGCCAGCAGATCCCGGACTAGCGCAGCGGATACGCAGTATTTT. Protein: CASRSRTSAADTQYF.